These 32 T cell receptor beta chains originate from one sample sequenced in a study of shared clonotypes between healthy human individuals (dated by TCRdb to 2019 to 2021). The library was generated by the immunoSEQ multiplex PCR assay. TCRdb mirrors the immuneACCESS table, restricted to in-frame sequences. Some clones are absent from its copies; in checked studies, under half trace to an unresolved V gene, and the reason for the others is unknown. The sample contains roughly 500,000 clones, 76% of them found a single time. The top ten clones comprise 10% to 15% of the sample. The sequenced sample consisted of PBMCs. Receptors originate from a woman aged 35 to 49 in good health. Some clones in this sample may be carry-over from other donors' samples.

V gene TRBV7-8 combines with J gene TRBJ2-7, with 9 nucleotides matching TRBD2. V gave up 4 bases and J gave up 3 bases; unmatched junction bases: 10. The CDR3 loop spans 16 amino acids. Looked up from germline, CDR1 is SGHVS and CDR2 is FQNEAQ. DNA of the CDR3: TGTGCCAGCAGCTCGACACCCGGACTAGCGTTCTACGAGCAGTACTTC. The encoded protein is CASSSTPGLAFYEQYF.

This clone was observed many times. The chain is built from TRBV30 and TRBJ1-2; no definite D call. Between the trimmed V and J ends, which lost 1 base and 6 bases, there was a span of 12 bases. Germline V lookup: CDR1 GTSNPN, CDR2 SVGIG (reference sequence). The CDR3 runs to 13 residues. The CDR3 nucleotides read TGTGCCTGGAGTGGATCGACTTACCATGGCTACACCTTC. This encodes CAWSGSTYHGYTF.

The sample holds one count of this clone. J is TRBJ2-7 and V is TRBV9, with D unresolved. V gave up 4 bases and J gave up 2 bases, with 22 bases separating them. CDR1 is SGDLS, CDR2 YYNGEE, per germline. The CDR3 runs to 17 residues. The CDR3 DNA sequence: TGTGCCAGCAGCCCTACCCCGTGGCTACGCGAAACCTACGAGCAGTACTTC. Translating it yields CASSPTPWLRETYEQYF. The variable domain in full, with the rest retrieved from reference TRBV9 and TRBJ2-7, is DSGVTQTPKHLITATGQRVTLRCSPRSGDLSVYWYQQSLDQGLQFLIQYYNGEERAKGNILERFSAQQFPDLHSELNLSSLELGDSALYFCASSPTPWLRETYEQYFGPGTRLTVT.

The chain links TRBV11-1 to TRBJ2-3; D may match TRBD1 or TRBD2 (6 bases each). This CDR3 is built from 16 residues. Trimming cost V 1 base and J 0 bases, with 11 bases left between them. Germline-derived CDR1 and CDR2 are SGHAT and FQDESV (reference sequence). This CDR3 is CASSLGGAGSTDTQYF. DNA for the CDR3: TGTGCCAGCAGCTTAGGGGGGGCTGGGAGCACAGATACGCAGTATTTT. The full variable domain, its missing parts supplied by reference TRBV11-1 and TRBJ2-3, is EAEVAQSPRYKITEKSQAVAFWCDPISGHATLYWYRQILGQGPELLVQFQDESVVDDSQLPKDRFSAERLKGVDSTLKIQPAELGDSAMYLCASSLGGAGSTDTQYFGPGTRLTVL.

Worth noting for this clone: This may stem from a read error, because a much larger clone lies one nucleotide away. The same CDR3 is also encoded by other DNA sequences in this sample. The chain is built from TRBV7-3 and TRBJ1-6; no definite D call. Germline V gives CDR1 SGHTA, CDR2 FQGTGA. The CDR3 is made up of 14 amino acids. The ends were cut back, 4 bases at V and 2 bases at J, with 6 bases in the middle. CDR3 sequence reads: CASSSGAYNSPLHF. CDR3 DNA: TGTGCCAGCAGCTCCGGGGCCTATAATTCACCCCTCCACTTT.

For the CDR3, the DNA is TGTGCCAACCTAGCGGGAGGGCCCTATGAGCAGTTCTTC. It yields the protein CANLAGGPYEQFF. This rearrangement joins TRBV6-5 to TRBJ2-1, with 12 positions matching TRBD2. The V segment lost 10 bases and the J segment 8 bases; nucleotides outside the gene matches: 6. Germline CDR1 MNHEY, CDR2 SVGAGI. CDR3 length: 13 amino acids.

The chain has TRBV18 and TRBJ1-1; a possible D gene is TRBD1 (5 bases). This CDR3 comprises 13 residues. The V gene lost 1 base and the J gene lost 8 bases, with 11 bases spanning the gap. Germline V gene sequence: CDR1 KGHSH, CDR2 LQKENI. The CDR3 sequence: CASSPQSGKEAFF. The CDR3 DNA is TGTGCCAGCTCACCACAGTCAGGGAAAGAAGCTTTCTTT.

The CDR3 region is CAWSEGLAGQNEQFF. The CDR3 coding sequence is TGTGCCTGGAGCGAGGGACTAGCGGGACAGAATGAGCAGTTCTTC. The V gene is TRBV30, the J gene TRBJ2-1; 13 bases are a match to TRBD2. V trimming: 3 bases; J trimming: 7 bases; junction bases outside the gene matches: 6. This CDR3 has 15 residues. Germline-derived CDR1 and CDR2 are GTSNPN and SVGIG (reference sequence).

For this clone: Other nucleotide sequences in the sample specify the same CDR3. The chain carries TRBV4-3 and TRBJ2-2; 8 bases are shared with TRBD2. V was clipped by 3 bases and J by 3 bases; unmatched bases: 6. The germline gives CDR1 LGHNA, CDR2 YSLEER. CDR3 length: 16 residues. The CDR3 DNA is TGCGCCAGCAGCCAGGGTGGAGCGGGGGACACCGGGGAGCTGTTTTTT. Translating gives CASSQGGAGDTGELFF.

This chain uses TRBV29-1 with TRBJ2-1; D perhaps matches TRBD1 (5 bases). The CDR3 covers 12 residues. The germline V gene encodes CDR1 SQVTM and CDR2 ANQGSEA. V dropped 6 bases and J dropped 4 bases, with 10 bases sitting between them. The CDR3 here is CSVQAAYNEQFF. The CDR3 DNA sequence: TGCAGCGTACAGGCAGCTTACAATGAGCAGTTCTTC.

The chain links TRBV2 to TRBJ2-5, with D possibly matching TRBD2 (5 bases). The CDR3 extends over 12 amino acids. From germline, CDR1 is SNHLY and CDR2 FYNNEI. The germline V and J ends were trimmed by 8 bases and 5 bases, with 12 bases remaining between them. The CDR3 DNA reads TGTGCCAGCGGTAGAAGGGAGGAGACCCAGTACTTC. Residues: CASGRREETQYF.

This clone was seen a few times. A read error may be the cause here, since a much bigger clone is one base away. The gene calls are TRBV6-1 and TRBJ1-1; the D gene is possibly TRBD1 (6 bases). The V end lost 6 bases, the J end lost 1 base, and 9 bases lay between the germline ends. The CDR3 is made up of 13 amino acids. Germline V gene lookup returns CDR1 MNHNS and CDR2 SASEGT. The CDR3, as DNA: TGTGCCAGCAGCACAGGGAAGAACACTGAAGCTTTCTTT. Encoded protein: CASSTGKNTEAFF.

As concerns this clone: A far larger clone is a single base away, which makes a read error likely. Within the sample, other DNA sequences also encode this same CDR3. V usage is TRBV23-1 and J usage is TRBJ1-2; the D is unclear. TRBV23-1 is annotated as an ORF whose role is uncertain. The CDR3 runs 14 residues. CDR3 loop: CASSQSALNYGYTF. DNA for the CDR3: TGCGCCAGCAGTCAATCAGCACTTAACTACGGCTACACCTTC.

This clone was seen many times. Other DNA sequences in the sample encode the same CDR3. This chain links TRBV4-2 with TRBJ2-3; D is ambiguous. The CDR3 is 12 amino acids. Trimming left V 0 bases short and J 8 bases short, with 6 bases between. Per the germline V gene, CDR1 is LGHNA and CDR2 is YNFKEQ. The CDR3 loop is CASSQDQVTQYF. The DNA of the CDR3 is TGTGCCAGCAGCCAAGATCAAGTTACGCAGTATTTT.

This chain links TRBV7-9 with TRBJ2-1; 8 positions agree with TRBD2. J lost 8 bases, V lost 4 bases, and 7 bases had no gene match. CDR1 SEHNR and CDR2 FQNEAQ come from the germline V gene (reference sequence). The CDR3 is 14 residues long. The CDR3 region is CASSSGTSGDEQFF. The CDR3, as DNA: TGTGCCAGCAGCTCCGGGACTAGTGGCGATGAGCAGTTCTTC.

This clone was observed once. This chain uses TRBV12-5 with TRBJ2-5, with a possible D match to TRBD1 (5 bases). This CDR3 is built from 13 residues. V lost 8 bases to trimming and J lost 1 base, with 11 bases between them. Germline V gene data show CDR1 as LGHNT and CDR2 as FRNRAP. The CDR3 region is CASTKGAQETQYF. The CDR3 region has the DNA TGTGCTAGTACTAAAGGGGCCCAAGAGACCCAGTACTTC.

The rearrangement links TRBV30 to TRBJ2-5; D may be TRBD2 (6 bases). There are 14 residues in the CDR3. V was pared by 3 bases and J by 4 bases, with 15 bases between. CDR1 GTSNPN and CDR2 SVGIG come from the germline V gene (reference sequence). The CDR3 region is CAWRVAGNRETQYF. The CDR3 bases are TGTGCCTGGAGGGTCGCGGGGAATAGAGAGACCCAGTACTTC.

To note about this clone: This may arise from a read error, as a much more abundant clone is one base away. This likely comes from a read error, as the CDR3 has no conserved phenylalanine or tryptophan at its end. V and J are TRBV4-2 and TRBJ2-6; D uncertain. The germline V and J ends were trimmed by 0 bases and 0 bases, with 9 bases remaining between them. CDR3 size: 17 residues. Per germline, CDR1 LGHNA and CDR2 YNFKEQ. The CDR3 sequence is CASSQDGSLSGANVLTS. The CDR3 DNA is TGTGCCAGCAGCCAAGATGGCAGTCTCTCTGGGGCCAACGTCCTGACTTCC.

The gene calls are TRBV4-1 and TRBJ2-3; TRBD2 is a possible D gene (6 bases). The CDR3 runs to 15 residues. Germline CDR1 is MGHRA and CDR2 is YSYEKL. Trimming removed 3 bases from V and 6 bases from J, with 16 bases in between. The CDR3 DNA sequence: TGCGCCAGCAGCCAGAGAGGCCTAGCGTGGGATACGCAGTATTTT. It yields the protein CASSQRGLAWDTQYF.

Regarding this clone: One end of the junction is discordant with germline, which a read error may explain. This sample includes further DNA sequences coding for the same CDR3. The J gene is TRBJ1-2, the V gene TRBV7-9; D remains ambiguous. This CDR3 has 13 amino acids. Per the germline V gene, CDR1 is SEHNR and CDR2 is FQNEAQ (reference sequence). The CDR3 reads CASSLGFDYGYTF. The CDR3 DNA sequence: TGTGCCAGCAGCTTGGGGTTCGACTACGGCTACACCTTC. Based on the CDR3 plus reference TRBV7-9 and TRBJ1-2, the full variable domain is DTGVSQNPRHKITKRGQNVTFRCDPISEHNRLYWYRQTLGQGPEFLTYFQNEAQLEKSRLLSDRFSAERPKGSFSTLEIQRTEQGDSAMYLCASSLGFDYGYTFGSGTRLTVV.

The chain links TRBV5-1 to TRBJ2-1; the D gene is possibly TRBD1 (7 bases). The CDR3 is 15 amino acids. Germline CDR1 reads SGHRS; CDR2 reads YFSETQ. Trimming removed 2 bases from V and 4 bases from J, with 13 bases in between. The CDR3 reads CASSLSQGGYNEQFF. DNA for the CDR3: TGCGCCAGCAGCTTATCCCAGGGGGGATACAATGAGCAGTTCTTC.

The rearrangement uses TRBV18 and TRBJ1-3; D unresolved. The CDR3 length is 15 residues. With 2 bases removed from V and 2 bases from J, the gap between germline ends came to 10 bases. Per germline, CDR1 KGHSH and CDR2 LQKENI. The CDR3 reads CASSPSGLTGNTIYF. The CDR3 DNA sequence: TGTGCCAGCTCACCATCCGGACTGACTGGAAACACCATATATTTT.

Here the CDR3 reads CASSVGGSRYEQYF. The CDR3 bases are TGTGCCAGCAGCGTAGGAGGGTCTAGGTACGAGCAGTACTTC. This chain links TRBV5-4 with TRBJ2-7, with D possibly TRBD2 on 6 matching bases. The V and J ends lost 4 bases and 4 bases respectively, with 15 bases between them. The CDR3 is made up of 14 amino acids. Germline CDR1 reads SGHNT; CDR2 reads YYREEE (reference sequence).

This chain joins TRBV15 and TRBJ1-3; D is undetermined. CDR1 is LNHNV, CDR2 YYDKDF, per germline (reference sequence). V lost 1 base and J 1 base, leaving 5 bases between the germline ends. The CDR3 spans 14 residues. The CDR3, as DNA: TGTGCCACCAGCAGAGTTGGATCTGGAAACACCATATATTTT. It translates to CATSRVGSGNTIYF.

The chain employs TRBV4-1 and TRBJ1-4, with a tentative D call TRBD1 (5 bases). This CDR3 is 17 amino acids long. V was trimmed by 1 base and J by 8 bases, leaving 20 bases between them. CDR1 and CDR2 from the germline V gene are MGHRA and YSYEKL. CDR3 in amino acids: CASSQGLAGPFGEKLFF. CDR3 in DNA: TGCGCCAGCAGCCAAGGACTAGCAGGGCCCTTTGGGGAAAAACTGTTTTTT.

This clone appeared a few times. The chain employs TRBV28 and TRBJ2-1; 12 bases match TRBD2. The CDR3 contains 18 residues. Germline V gene data show CDR1 as MDHEN and CDR2 as SYDVKM. The V gene end was trimmed by 3 bases and the J gene end by 0 bases; junction bases not matched to a gene: 6. CDR3 sequence: CASSLPTSGGSSYNEQFF. In DNA form, the CDR3 reads TGTGCCAGCAGTTTGCCGACTAGCGGGGGTAGCTCCTACAATGAGCAGTTCTTC.

This sequence joins TRBV4-2 and TRBJ2-1; D is uncertain. Germline V gene lookup returns CDR1 LGHNA and CDR2 YNFKEQ. The CDR3 consists of 13 residues. Trimming shortened V by 3 bases and J by 7 bases, and 10 bases separated the two germline ends. The CDR3 loop is CASSQPLQNEQFF. CDR3 nucleotide sequence: TGTGCCAGCAGCCAGCCGCTGCAAAATGAGCAGTTCTTC.

The J gene is TRBJ1-2, the V gene TRBV28; TRBD1 aligns across 8 bases. Germline assignment: CDR1 MDHEN and CDR2 SYDVKM. V trimming: 4 bases; J trimming: 4 bases; junction bases outside the gene matches: 17. The CDR3 contains 18 residues. Here the CDR3 reads CASSSPSGRQGASYGYTF. The CDR3 nucleotides read TGTGCCAGCAGTTCCCCTTCGGGGAGGCAGGGGGCTAGCTATGGCTACACCTTC.

Written as DNA, the CDR3 is TGTGCCAGCAGTTTAGCCCGCGGGGGCTCCGAGCAGTACTTC. Amino acids: CASSLARGGSEQYF. The chain combines TRBV27 with TRBJ2-7, with D maybe TRBD2 (7 bases). V was pared by 2 bases and J by 6 bases, with 14 bases between. The CDR3 consists of 14 residues. Germline values: CDR1 MNHEY, CDR2 SMNVEV (reference sequence).

The CDR3 nucleotides are TGTGCCAGCACCAAGACTAGCGGGATGTCCTACAATGAGCAGTTCTTC. Its protein is CASTKTSGMSYNEQFF. V is TRBV9 and J is TRBJ2-1; 11 bases match TRBD2. Germline CDR1 reads SGDLS; CDR2 reads YYNGEE. J was trimmed by 1 base and V by 6 bases; bases with no gene match: 6. There are 16 residues in the CDR3.

This clone was counted once. This chain connects TRBV5-4 to TRBJ2-1, with TRBD1 as a possible D gene (6 bases). Trimming removed 4 bases at V and 8 bases at J, with 19 bases between. The CDR3 extends over 15 amino acids. Germline V gives CDR1 SGHNT, CDR2 YYREEE (reference sequence). CDR3 region: CASSLETGSTYEQFF. Written as DNA, the CDR3 is TGTGCCAGCAGCCTCGAGACAGGTTCGACGTATGAGCAGTTCTTC.

V gene TRBV2 combines with J gene TRBJ1-2, with no clear D. CDR3 size: 12 residues. Germline CDR1 is SNHLY and CDR2 is FYNNEI. Trimming pared 4 bases from V and 2 bases from J, leaving 5 bases between. The CDR3 here is CASSVANYGYTF. DNA of the CDR3: TGTGCCAGCAGTGTGGCCAACTATGGCTACACCTTC.